This T cell receptor beta chain was retrieved from a study of blood T cell repertoires in COVID-19. As for the study in general: From the United States, Italy and Spain came samples of acute and convalescent COVID-19.

The repertoire was sequenced with immunoSEQ multiplex PCR; TCRdb's copy has only in-frame clones and lacks some. The repertoire consists of 350,000 or so clones, with 88% occurring once and the leading ten covering around 0.92%. J gave up 2 bases and V 5 bases, and 6 bases lay outside the gene matches. CDR1 is SGHRS, CDR2 YFSETQ, per germline. The length of the CDR3 is 15 residues. The sequence came from a woman aged 25 to 39 who had been exposed to COVID-19. This chain connects TRBV5-1 to TRBJ2-5; 10 bases match TRBD2. The sample taken for sequencing was PBMCs or T cells enriched from blood (not recorded which). The CDR3 DNA is TGCGCCAGCAGGACCGGACTAGCGGTTCAAGAGACCCAGTACTTC. This encodes CASRTGLAVQETQYF.